This T cell receptor beta chain was found in a study of T cells in Graves' hyperthyroidism and ophthalmopathy. Whole-study context: Peripheral blood was drawn at first diagnosis, prior to all treatment. Notes on the study in general: Using 13 V-J features, a model discriminated ophthalmopathy from stable hyperthyroidism.

This clonotype was counted many times. Its specificity is not known. Diagnoses were made from clinical symptoms, serum measures (thyroxine and TRAb), thyroid ultrasound and orbital computed tomography. Amplification yielded TCR beta CDR3 regions, with RNA transcripts as the source. Primed by the HTBI set, a first-round RT-PCR was run on the TCR CDR3. Each CDR3 protein gets one entry after TCRdb re-called the multiplex PCR reads with MiXCR. The sample has roughly 500,000 distinct CDR3 sequences, around 13% seen once. The germline gives CDR1 SEHNR, CDR2 FQNEAQ (reference sequence). The CDR3 sequence is 12 residues long. V was clipped by 2 bases and J by 3 bases, with 4 bases between them.

The receptor was isolated from a woman between 25 and 40 years old with Graves' hyperthyroidism that later progressed to Graves' ophthalmopathy. The chain recombines TRBV7-9 with TRBJ1-1; D gene unclear. What was sequenced was blood. CDR3 coding DNA: TGTGCCAGCAGCTTATCGGACACTGAAGCTTTCTTT. Protein: CASSLSDTEAFF.